This T cell receptor (beta chain) was sequenced during a study of OX40 agonist ivuxolimab in advanced cancers. General observations from the study: Normalized expansion of T-cell clones was also low for some nonresponders. Expanded clones were, on average, more numerous among CD8+ T cells than CD4+.

Libraries were prepared by immunoSEQ multiplex PCR; TCRdb keeps only in-frame clonotypes and omits some of them. The sample contains 40,000 to 45,000 clones, around four fifths of which appear only once. Germline V gene sequence: CDR1 SGHTA, CDR2 FQGNSA. The CDR3 sequence is 11 residues long. The ends were cut back, 7 bases at V and 5 bases at J, with 7 bases in the middle. Remarks on this clone: Its antigen is not known.

Sequencing used CD4+ or CD8+ T cells sorted from blood, obtained in a trial of the OX40 agonist ivuxolimab. The sequence came from an adult with an advanced solid tumor such as melanoma, head and neck, liver or kidney cancer. The chain joins TRBV7-2 to TRBJ2-3; D remains ambiguous. In DNA form, the CDR3 reads TGTGCCAGCACCAGGCGAGATACGCAGTATTTT. Protein: CASTRRDTQYF.